This T cell receptor (beta chain) was identified during a study of shared clonotypes between healthy human individuals. Regarding the study as a whole: Shared clonotypes: approximately 5% naive CD4, about 3.5% naive CD8, roughly 2.2% memory CD4, roughly 0.4% memory CD8.

On this clone itself: The target antigen is unknown.

Method: immunoSEQ multiplex PCR; TCRdb's copy keeps in-frame clones and lacks some. Here the sample spans about 2.4 million clones, roughly 92% being singletons. V was pared by 5 bases and J by 1 base, with 15 bases between. CDR3 length: 15 residues. Germline CDR1 and CDR2: SGHNT and YYREEE (reference sequence). Donation came from healthy HIV-negative adults that had no recent acute infections or vaccinations. Only Caucasian adults living in Nashville, Tennessee served as donors. Naive CD4+ cells were CD45RA-selected; the remaining cells were memory. The genes are TRBV5-4 and TRBJ1-2; D perhaps matches TRBD1 (5 bases). The receptor was derived from a man between 18 and 29 years old in good health. The sequenced sample was naive CD4+ T cells sorted from blood. The sample's subset: CD45RA+ positively selected. CDR3 sequence: CASSMRGVHNYGYTF. The CDR3 DNA is TGTGCCAGCAGTATGCGGGGGGTTCATAACTATGGCTACACCTTC.